The T cell receptor beta chain described here comes from a study of OX40 agonist ivuxolimab in advanced cancers. About the research overall: Patients were dosed intravenously with ivuxolimab at 0.01 to 10 mg/kg every 2 weeks. Regarding the study as a whole: CD4+ and CD8+ blood T cells expanded clonally by week 6 at 0.1 to 3.0 mg/kg.

With baseline, cycle 4 day 1, and cycle 7 day 1 as timepoints, blood was sampled. Using immunoSEQ multiplex PCR, the repertoire was profiled, and TCRdb retains in-frame clones only, with some absent. The sample includes 75,000 to 100,000 clones, roughly 82% of them seen just once. This clone has a single count. Its antigen is as yet unknown. The CDR3 length is 13 residues. The V and J ends lost 4 bases and 1 base respectively, with 7 bases between them. CDR1 is SGDLS and CDR2 is YYNGEE in the germline V gene. The source of this sequence is an adult with an advanced solid tumor such as melanoma, head and neck, liver or kidney cancer. This chain links TRBV9 with TRBJ2-3, with no clear D. Specimen: CD4+ or CD8+ T cells sorted from blood, collected in a trial of the OX40 agonist ivuxolimab. The CDR3 is CASSFVGTDTQYF. The DNA of the CDR3 is TGTGCCAGCAGCTTCGTAGGCACAGATACGCAGTATTTT.